This entry lists 6 T cell receptor beta chains sequenced from one sample in a study of response to subunit inactivated influenza vaccine. In TCRdb, the RT-PCR reads were re-called with MiXCR into one record per CDR3 protein. The sample contains more than 450,000 distinct CDR3 sequences, around 11% of which appear only once. The sequences come from PBMCs from blood, collected on the day of vaccination. These receptors originate from a middle-aged man who received an inactivated influenza vaccine.

The sample holds many counts of this clonotype. V usage is TRBV20-1 and J usage is TRBJ2-3, with TRBD2 matching 7 bases. The CDR3 loop spans 14 amino acids. Germline assignment: CDR1 DFQATT and CDR2 SNEGSKA (reference sequence). The junction had 8 bases not matched to a gene; V was cut back by 3 bases and J by 5 bases. CDR3 region: CSASGEGSQDTQYF. Here the CDR3 DNA reads TGCAGTGCTAGCGGGGAGGGTAGTCAAGATACGCAGTATTTT.

The chain is built from TRBV3-1 and TRBJ1-5; no definite D call. This CDR3 is 13 amino acids long. Germline CDR1 and CDR2: LGHDT and YNNKEL (reference sequence). The V end lost 4 bases, the J end lost 6 bases, and 10 bases lay between the germline ends. DNA for the CDR3: TGTGCCAGCAGCCCGACGCGGACTCAGCCCCAGCATTTT. It specifies CASSPTRTQPQHF.

This chain connects TRBV11-1 to TRBJ2-3; 9 nucleotides line up with TRBD2. Germline lookup yields CDR1 SGHAT and CDR2 FQDESV (reference sequence). The CDR3 has 18 amino acids. With V trimmed by 5 bases and J by 4 bases, 16 bases remained unmatched. CDR3 in DNA: TGTGCCAGCAGCCACTCTCCGGGACTAGCTACTGAAGCAGATACGCAGTATTTT. Translating it yields CASSHSPGLATEADTQYF.

The chain uses TRBV7-2 and TRBJ2-1, with TRBD2 matching 10 bases. CDR3 length equals 12 residues. With 3 bases clipped from V and 15 bases from J, the junction kept 5 bases outside the gene matches. Germline CDR1 SGHTA, CDR2 FQGNSA. The CDR3 DNA reads as TGTGCCAGCAGCTTGTCTAGCGGGAGATGGTTCTTC. Its translation: CASSLSSGRWFF.

This clonotype was seen only a few times. The chain combines TRBV12-3 or TRBV12-4 with TRBJ2-2; possibly TRBD1 or TRBD2 for D (6 bases each). CDR3 length equals 15 residues. Trimming stripped 3 bases from V and 1 base from J, with 9 bases between. CDR3 in DNA: TGTGCCAGCAGTTTGGAGGGGGGGAACACCGGGGAGCTGTTTTTT. As protein: CASSLEGGNTGELFF.

At least ten counts were recorded for this clonotype. In DNA, the CDR3 is TGTGCCTGGAGTGTCGGACAGGGGGAGACTGAAGCTTTCTTT. Translated, it gives CAWSVGQGETEAFF. The chain has TRBV30 and TRBJ1-1; 10 bases align to TRBD1. From germline, CDR1 is GTSNPN and CDR2 SVGIG (reference sequence). CDR3 size: 14 residues. Germline trimming cut 0 bases from V and 5 bases from J; bases unmatched to any gene: 3.